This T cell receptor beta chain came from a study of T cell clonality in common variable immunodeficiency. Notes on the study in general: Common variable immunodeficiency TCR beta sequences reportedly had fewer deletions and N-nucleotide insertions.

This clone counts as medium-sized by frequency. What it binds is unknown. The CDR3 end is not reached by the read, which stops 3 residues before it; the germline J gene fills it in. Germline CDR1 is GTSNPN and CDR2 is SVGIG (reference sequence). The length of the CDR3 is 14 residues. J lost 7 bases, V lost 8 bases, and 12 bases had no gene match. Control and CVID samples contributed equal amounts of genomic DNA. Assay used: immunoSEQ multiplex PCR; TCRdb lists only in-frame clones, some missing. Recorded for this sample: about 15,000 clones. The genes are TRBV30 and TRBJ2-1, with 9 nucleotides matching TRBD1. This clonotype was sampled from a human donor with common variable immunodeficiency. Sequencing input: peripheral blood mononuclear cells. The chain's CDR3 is CAGVGTGSRNEQFF. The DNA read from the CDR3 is TGTGCCGGGGTCGGGACAGGGTCTAGGAATGAG.